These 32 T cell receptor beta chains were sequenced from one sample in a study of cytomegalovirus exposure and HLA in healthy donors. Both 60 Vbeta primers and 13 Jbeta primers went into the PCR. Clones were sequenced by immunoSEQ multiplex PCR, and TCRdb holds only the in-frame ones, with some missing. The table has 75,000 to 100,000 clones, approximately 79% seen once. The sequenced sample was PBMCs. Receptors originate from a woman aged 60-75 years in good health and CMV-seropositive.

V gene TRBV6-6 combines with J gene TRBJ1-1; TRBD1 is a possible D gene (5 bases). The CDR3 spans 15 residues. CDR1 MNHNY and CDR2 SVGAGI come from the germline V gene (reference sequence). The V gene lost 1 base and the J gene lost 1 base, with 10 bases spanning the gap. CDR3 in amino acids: CASSYYRGSNTEAFF. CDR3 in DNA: TGTGCCAGCAGTTACTATAGGGGCTCGAACACTGAAGCTTTCTTT.

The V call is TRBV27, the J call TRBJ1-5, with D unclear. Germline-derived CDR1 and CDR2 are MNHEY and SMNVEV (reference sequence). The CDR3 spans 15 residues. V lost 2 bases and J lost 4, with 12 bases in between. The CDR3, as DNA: TGTGCCAGCAGTTTAACGGGTCGCAGAAATCAGCCCCAGCATTTT. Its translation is CASSLTGRRNQPQHF.

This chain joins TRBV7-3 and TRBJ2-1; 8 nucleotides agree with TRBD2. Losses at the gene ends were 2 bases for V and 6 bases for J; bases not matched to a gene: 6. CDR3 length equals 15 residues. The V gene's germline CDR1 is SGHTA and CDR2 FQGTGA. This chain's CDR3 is CASSLRAGVGNEQFF. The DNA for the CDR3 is TGTGCCAGCAGCTTACGAGCGGGAGTTGGCAATGAGCAGTTCTTC. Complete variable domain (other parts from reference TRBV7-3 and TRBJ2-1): GAGVSQTPSNKVTEKGKYVELRCDPISGHTALYWYRQSLGQGPEFLIYFQGTGAADDSGLPNDRFFAVRPEGSVSTLKIQRTERGDSAVYLCASSLRAGVGNEQFFGPGTRLTVL.

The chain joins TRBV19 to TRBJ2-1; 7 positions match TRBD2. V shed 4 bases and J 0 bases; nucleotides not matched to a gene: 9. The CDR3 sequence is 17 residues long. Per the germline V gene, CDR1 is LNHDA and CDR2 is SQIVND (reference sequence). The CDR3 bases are TGTGCCAGTAGTAGGGGTCTGGCGGGAGTCTCCTACAATGAGCAGTTCTTC. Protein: CASSRGLAGVSYNEQFF.

The CDR3 region is CASSFLQGPYNEQFF. In nucleotides, the CDR3 is TGTGCCAGCAGCTTTCTACAGGGGCCCTACAATGAGCAGTTCTTC. The genes are TRBV5-8 and TRBJ2-1; TRBD1 aligns across 7 bases. V lost 2 bases, J lost 2 bases, and 4 bases stayed unmatched. The CDR3 is 15 residues long. Germline V gene data show CDR1 as SGHTS and CDR2 as YDEGEE.

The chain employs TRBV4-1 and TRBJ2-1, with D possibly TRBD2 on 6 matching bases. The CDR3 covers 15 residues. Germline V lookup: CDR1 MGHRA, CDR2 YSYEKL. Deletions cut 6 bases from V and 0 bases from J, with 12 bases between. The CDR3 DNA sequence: TGCGCCAGCAGAAGAGCGGGCACCTCCTACAATGAGCAGTTCTTC. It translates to CASRRAGTSYNEQFF.

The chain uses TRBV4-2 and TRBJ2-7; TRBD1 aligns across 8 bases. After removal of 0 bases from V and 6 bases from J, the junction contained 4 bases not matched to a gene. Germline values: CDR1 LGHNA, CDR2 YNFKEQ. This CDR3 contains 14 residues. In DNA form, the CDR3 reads TGTGCCAGCAGCCAAGAAGGGCAGGGGGCCGAGCAGTACTTC. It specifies CASSQEGQGAEQYF.

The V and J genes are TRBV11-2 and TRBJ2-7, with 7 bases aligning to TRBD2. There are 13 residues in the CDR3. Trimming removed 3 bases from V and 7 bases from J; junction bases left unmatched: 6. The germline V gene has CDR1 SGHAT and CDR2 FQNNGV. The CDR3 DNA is TGTGCCAGCAGCTTCGGGGTAGCGGGTGAGCAGTACTTC. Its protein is CASSFGVAGEQYF.

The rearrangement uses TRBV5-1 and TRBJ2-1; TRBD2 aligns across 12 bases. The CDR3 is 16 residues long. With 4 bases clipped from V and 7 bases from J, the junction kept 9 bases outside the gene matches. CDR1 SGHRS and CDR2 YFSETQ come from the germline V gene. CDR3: CASSRPGLAGPNEQFF. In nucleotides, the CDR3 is TGCGCCAGCAGCCGTCCGGGACTAGCGGGTCCGAATGAGCAGTTCTTC.

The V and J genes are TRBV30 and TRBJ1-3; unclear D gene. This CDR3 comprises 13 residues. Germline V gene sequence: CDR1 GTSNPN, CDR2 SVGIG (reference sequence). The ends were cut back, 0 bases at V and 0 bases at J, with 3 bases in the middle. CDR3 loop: CAWSVHSGNTIYF. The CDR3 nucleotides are TGTGCCTGGAGTGTACACTCTGGAAACACCATATATTTT. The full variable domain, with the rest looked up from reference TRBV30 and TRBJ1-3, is SQTIHQWPATLVQPVGSPLSLECTVEGTSNPNLYWYRQAAGRGLQLLFYSVGIGQISSEVPQNLSASRPQDRQFILSSKKLLLSDSGFYLCAWSVHSGNTIYFGEGSWLTVV.

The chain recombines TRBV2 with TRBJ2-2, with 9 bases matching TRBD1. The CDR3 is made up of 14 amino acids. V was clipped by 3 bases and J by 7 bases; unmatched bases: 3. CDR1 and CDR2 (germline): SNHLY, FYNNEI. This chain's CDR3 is CASSDTGGFGELFF. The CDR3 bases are TGTGCCAGCAGTGACACAGGGGGCTTCGGGGAGCTGTTTTTT.

The CDR3 DNA reads TGTGCCACCAGCAGCGGGAGAGAGACCCAGTACTTC. Encoded protein: CATSSGRETQYF. This sequence joins TRBV15 and TRBJ2-5, with a possible D match to TRBD2 (6 bases). There are 12 residues in the CDR3. Germline CDR1 reads LNHNV; CDR2 reads YYDKDF (reference sequence). V was trimmed by 3 bases and J by 4 bases, leaving 6 bases between them.

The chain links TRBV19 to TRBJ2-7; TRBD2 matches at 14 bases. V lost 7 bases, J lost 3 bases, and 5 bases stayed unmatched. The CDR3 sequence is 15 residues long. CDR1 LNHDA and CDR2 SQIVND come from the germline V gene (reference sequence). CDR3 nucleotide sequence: TGTGCCAGTACCGCTGGGACTAGCGGGAGCTACGAGCAGTACTTC. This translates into CASTAGTSGSYEQYF.

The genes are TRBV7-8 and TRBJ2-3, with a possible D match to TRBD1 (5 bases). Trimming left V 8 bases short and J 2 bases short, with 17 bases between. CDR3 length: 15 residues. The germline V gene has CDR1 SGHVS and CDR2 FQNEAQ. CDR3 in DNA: TGTGCCAGCCTTCAGGGTGGACCAAACACAGATACGCAGTATTTT. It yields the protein CASLQGGPNTDTQYF.

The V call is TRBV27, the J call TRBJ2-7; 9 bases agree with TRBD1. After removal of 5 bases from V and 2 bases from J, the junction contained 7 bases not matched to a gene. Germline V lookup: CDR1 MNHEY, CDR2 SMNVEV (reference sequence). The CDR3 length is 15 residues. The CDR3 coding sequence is TGTGCCAGCAGTCTCGGACAGGGGCGAACCTACGAGCAGTACTTC. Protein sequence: CASSLGQGRTYEQYF.

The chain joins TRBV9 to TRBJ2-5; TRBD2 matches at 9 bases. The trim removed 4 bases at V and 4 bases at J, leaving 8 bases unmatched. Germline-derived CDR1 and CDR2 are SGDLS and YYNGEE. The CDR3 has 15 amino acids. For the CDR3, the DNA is TGTGCCAGCAGCCCCCAGGCGACTAGCGGAGAGACCCAGTACTTC. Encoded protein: CASSPQATSGETQYF.

CDR3 sequence reads: CASRDRVGDEQFF. The DNA for the CDR3 is TGTGCCAGCAGAGACAGGGTTGGCGATGAGCAGTTCTTC. The gene calls are TRBV6-1 and TRBJ2-1; the match to TRBD1 covers 7 bases. Germline V CDR1 and CDR2: MNHNS, SASEGT. The junction had 7 bases not matched to a gene; V was cut back by 6 bases and J by 8 bases. The CDR3 totals 13 residues.

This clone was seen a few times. CDR3 residues: CASSVDREGGYTF. CDR3 coding DNA: TGTGCCAGCAGCGTCGACAGGGAAGGTGGCTACACCTTC. The chain recombines TRBV5-4 with TRBJ1-2; 7 positions match TRBD1. Looked up from germline, CDR1 is SGHNT and CDR2 is YYREEE (reference sequence). This CDR3 comprises 13 residues. V lost 4 bases, J lost 7 bases, and 7 bases stayed unmatched.

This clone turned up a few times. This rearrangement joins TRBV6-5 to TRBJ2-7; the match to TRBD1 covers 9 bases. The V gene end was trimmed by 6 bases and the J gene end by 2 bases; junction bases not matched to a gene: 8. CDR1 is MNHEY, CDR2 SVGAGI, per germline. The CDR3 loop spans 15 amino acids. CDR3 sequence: CASRRSGQGTYEQYF. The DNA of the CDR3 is TGTGCCAGCAGAAGATCCGGACAGGGGACCTACGAGCAGTACTTC.

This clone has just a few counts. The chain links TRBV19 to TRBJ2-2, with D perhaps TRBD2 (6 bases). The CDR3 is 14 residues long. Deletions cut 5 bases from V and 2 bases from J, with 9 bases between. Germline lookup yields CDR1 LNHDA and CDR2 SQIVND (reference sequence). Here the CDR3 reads CASSAGPNTGELFF. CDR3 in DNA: TGTGCCAGTAGTGCGGGACCCAACACCGGGGAGCTGTTTTTT.

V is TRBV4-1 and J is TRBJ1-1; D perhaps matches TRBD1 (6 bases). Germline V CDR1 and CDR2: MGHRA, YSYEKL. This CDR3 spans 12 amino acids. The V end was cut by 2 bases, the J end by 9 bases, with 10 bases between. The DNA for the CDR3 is TGCGCCAGCAGCCAACTTGGACAGAAAGCTTTCTTT. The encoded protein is CASSQLGQKAFF.

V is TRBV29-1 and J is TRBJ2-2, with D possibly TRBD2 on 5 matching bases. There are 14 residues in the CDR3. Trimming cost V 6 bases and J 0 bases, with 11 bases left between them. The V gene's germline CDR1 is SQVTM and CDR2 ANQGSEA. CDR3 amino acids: CSVIRGANTGELFF. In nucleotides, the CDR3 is TGCAGCGTCATCCGGGGTGCGAACACCGGGGAGCTGTTTTTT.

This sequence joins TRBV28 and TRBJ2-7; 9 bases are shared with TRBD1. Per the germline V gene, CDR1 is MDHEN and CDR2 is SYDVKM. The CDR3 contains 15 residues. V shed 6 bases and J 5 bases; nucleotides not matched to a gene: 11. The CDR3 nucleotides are TGTGCCAGCAGCCCGACCGGGACAGGGCACCACGAGCAGTACTTC. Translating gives CASSPTGTGHHEQYF.

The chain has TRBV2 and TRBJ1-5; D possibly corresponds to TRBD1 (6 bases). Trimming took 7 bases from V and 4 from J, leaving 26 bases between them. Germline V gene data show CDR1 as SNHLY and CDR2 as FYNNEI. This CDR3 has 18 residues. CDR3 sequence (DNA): TGTGCCAGCAAGGGTGGGGTCAATCCGGACAGACCTAATCAGCCCCAGCATTTT. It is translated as CASKGGVNPDRPNQPQHF. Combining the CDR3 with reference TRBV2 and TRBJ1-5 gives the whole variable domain EPEVTQTPSHQVTQMGQEVILRCVPISNHLYFYWYRQILGQKVEFLVSFYNNEISEKSEIFDDQFSVERPDGSNFTLKIRSTKLEDSAMYFCASKGGVNPDRPNQPQHFGDGTRLSIL.

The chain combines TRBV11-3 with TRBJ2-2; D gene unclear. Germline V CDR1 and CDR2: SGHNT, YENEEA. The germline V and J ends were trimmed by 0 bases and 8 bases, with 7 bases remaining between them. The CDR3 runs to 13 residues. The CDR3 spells CASSLEGLGELFF. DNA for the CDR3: TGTGCCAGCAGCTTAGAGGGCTTGGGGGAGCTGTTTTTT.

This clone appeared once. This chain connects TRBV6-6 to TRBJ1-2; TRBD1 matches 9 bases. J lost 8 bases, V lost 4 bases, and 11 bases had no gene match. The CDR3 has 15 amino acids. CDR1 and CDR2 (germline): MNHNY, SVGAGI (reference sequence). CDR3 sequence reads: CASSLIQGAEGGYTF. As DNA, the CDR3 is TGTGCCAGCAGTTTGATACAGGGGGCGGAAGGCGGCTACACCTTC.

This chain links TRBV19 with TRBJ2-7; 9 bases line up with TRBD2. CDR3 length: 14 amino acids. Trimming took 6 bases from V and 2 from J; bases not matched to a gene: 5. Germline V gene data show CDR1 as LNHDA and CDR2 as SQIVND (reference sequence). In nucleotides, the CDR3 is TGTGCCAGTAGCTATAGCGGGGGCCCCTACGAGCAGTACTTC. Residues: CASSYSGGPYEQYF.

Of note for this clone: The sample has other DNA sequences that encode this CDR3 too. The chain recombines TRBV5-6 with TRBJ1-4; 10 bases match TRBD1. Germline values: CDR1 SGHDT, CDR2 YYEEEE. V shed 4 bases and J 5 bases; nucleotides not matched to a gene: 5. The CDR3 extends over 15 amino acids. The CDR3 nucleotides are TGTGCCAGCAGCCGCCGGGACAGGGGCAATGAAAAACTGTTTTTT. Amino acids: CASSRRDRGNEKLFF.

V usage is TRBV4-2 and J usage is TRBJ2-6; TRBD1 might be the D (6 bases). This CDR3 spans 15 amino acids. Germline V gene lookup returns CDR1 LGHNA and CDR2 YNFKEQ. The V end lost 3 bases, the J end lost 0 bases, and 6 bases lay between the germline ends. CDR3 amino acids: CASSQTGSGANVLTF. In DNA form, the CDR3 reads TGTGCCAGCAGCCAGACAGGCTCTGGGGCCAACGTCCTGACTTTC.

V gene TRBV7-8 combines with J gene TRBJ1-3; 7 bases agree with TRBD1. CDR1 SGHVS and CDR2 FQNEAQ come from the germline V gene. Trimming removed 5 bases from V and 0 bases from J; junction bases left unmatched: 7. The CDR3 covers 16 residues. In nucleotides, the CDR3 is TGTGCCAGCAGCCCGCGGACAGGATTCTCTGGAAACACCATATATTTT. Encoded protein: CASSPRTGFSGNTIYF.

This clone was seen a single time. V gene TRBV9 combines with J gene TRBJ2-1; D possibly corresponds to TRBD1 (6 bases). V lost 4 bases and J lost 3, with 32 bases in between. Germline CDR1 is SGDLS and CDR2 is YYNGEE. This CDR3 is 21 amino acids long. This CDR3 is CASSKYTPPRQVSTFYNEQFF. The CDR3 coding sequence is TGTGCCAGCAGCAAGTACACCCCACCCCGACAGGTATCTACTTTCTACAATGAGCAGTTCTTC.

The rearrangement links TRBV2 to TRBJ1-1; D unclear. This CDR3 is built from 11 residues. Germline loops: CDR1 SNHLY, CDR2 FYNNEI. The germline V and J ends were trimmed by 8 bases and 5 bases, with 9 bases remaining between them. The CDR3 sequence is CASGTGTEAFF. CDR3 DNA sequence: TGTGCCAGCGGTACCGGGACTGAAGCTTTCTTT.